This TCR beta chain was identified during a study of T cell repertoires in ileal Crohn's disease (dated by TCRdb to between 2018 and 2021). Context from the whole study: The median duration of disease was approximately 7.9 years, and at the time of surgery around 32% of patients were active smokers. A Rutgeerts score above i0 was used to define endoscopic postoperative recurrence. For commercial TCRB immunosequencing, approximately 460 nanograms of biopsy DNA were submitted for each sample. Biopsies taken from the inflamed portion of the ileum in the surgical resection specimen were designated as M0 samples. The study ran alongside a multicentre cohort designed to identify predictors of early endoscopic recurrence after ileocolonic resection. All patients had surgery for a complication: stricturing disease in 61% and penetrating disease in about 40%. The study sequenced 171 mucosal samples from more than 50 patients, taken at several locations on the surgical specimen and at postoperative endoscopy. A prospective multicentre cohort supplied the 50 or so Crohn's disease patients whose TCR repertoires were analysed. Postoperative therapy was given to about half of the patients, with thiopurines administered to about a dozen patients and anti-TNF agents administered to 20 or so patients. Study-level results and caveats: Endoscopic recurrence was found to be associated with higher high-frequency clone percentages at surgery, and recurrence was observed in all patients with clonality above 26.8% (18/57). Patients who were active smokers at surgery had a significantly higher proportion of clonal expansions than non-smokers (25.9% vs 17.9%, p=0.02). Only a subgroup of patients, of unstated size, had their mucosal CD4 and CD8 T cells sorted and sequenced. Sorted CD8 T cells carried more high-frequency clones than CD4 T cells, suggesting mucosal expansions were mainly CD8.

The CDR3 spans 13 residues, from the cysteine through the phenylalanine. Kept here is only the CDR3 DNA, which spans 39 bases and is read in frame from base 1. CDR1 and CDR2 were assigned from the germline V gene (reference sequence) as SEHNR and FQNEAQ. Between the V and J ends, shortened by 6 bases and 1 base respectively, the junction contains 10 bases. The library was prepared using the immunoSEQ multiplex PCR assay. Adaptive Biotechnology amplified CDR3 regions from genomic DNA with a two-step multiplex PCR that controlled for amplification bias. Primers covering every V and J gene segment were used in the first PCR, while barcodes and Illumina adapters were added in the second PCR. CDR3 libraries were sequenced using an Illumina instrument. Processing in the source paper ran as follows. Analysis combined the vendor-provided pipelines with custom analysis of raw data in R/Bioconductor under R version 3.3.0. Clonality, which ranges from 0 to 1, was calculated as the inverse of the normalised Shannon entropy across all productive clones. High-frequency clones were defined as the share of the repertoire occupied by the top 100 clones, with only clones passing a 95% confidence test being retained. Repertoire diversity was measured with the Simpson index, and overlap between samples was measured with the Morisita-Horn index. TCRdb mirrors the immuneACCESS table, restricted to in-frame sequences. Some clones are absent from its copies; in checked studies, under half trace to an unresolved V gene, and the reason for the others is unknown. V and J calls and clone size are as listed in that table; D and trimming were resolved from the DNA. For this sample the table gives more than 11,000 clones, of which approximately 80% were detected only once. The ten largest clones add up to about 14% of the sample.

On this clone itself: Its antigen remains undetermined. No per-base quality is available; no much larger clone lies one base away.

The sample's time point label is to be understood as: inflamed ileum from the surgical specimen. To be eligible, patients had to be adults with ileal or ileocolonic Crohn's disease and an indication for ileocolonic resection. Before DNA extraction, whole ileal mucosal biopsies were kept frozen at -80 degrees C. Genomic DNA was extracted from frozen whole biopsies with a TRizol-based method and quantified on a NanoDrop 2000 spectrophotometer. Sequenced input: ileal tissue. The sequence is built from TRBV7-9 and TRBJ2-7; TRBD1 is perhaps the D gene, given 6 matching bases. The clonotype originates from an adult with Crohn's disease. The CDR3 protein: CASSPGASYEQYF. The bases read TGTGCCAGCAGTCCAGGGGCGTCCTACGAGCAGTACTTC.